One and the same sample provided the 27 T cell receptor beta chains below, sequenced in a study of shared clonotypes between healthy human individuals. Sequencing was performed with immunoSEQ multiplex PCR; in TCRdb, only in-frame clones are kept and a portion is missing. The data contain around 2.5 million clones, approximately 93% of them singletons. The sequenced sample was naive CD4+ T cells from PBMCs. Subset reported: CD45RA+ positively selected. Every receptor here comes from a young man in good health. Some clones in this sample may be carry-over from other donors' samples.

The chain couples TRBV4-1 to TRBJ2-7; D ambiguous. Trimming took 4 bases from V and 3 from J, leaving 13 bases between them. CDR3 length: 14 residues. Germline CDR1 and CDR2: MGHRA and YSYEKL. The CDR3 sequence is CASSPLGRSYEQYF. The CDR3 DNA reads TGCGCCAGCAGCCCCCTAGGCCGAAGCTACGAGCAGTACTTC.

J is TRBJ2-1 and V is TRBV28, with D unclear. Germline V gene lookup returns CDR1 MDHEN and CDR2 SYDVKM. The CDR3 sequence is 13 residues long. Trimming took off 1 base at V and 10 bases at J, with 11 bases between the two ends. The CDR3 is CASSLLLDGEQFF. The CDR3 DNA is TGTGCCAGCAGTTTATTGCTAGACGGCGAGCAGTTCTTC. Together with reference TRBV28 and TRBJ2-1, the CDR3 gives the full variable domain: DVKVTQSSRYLVKRTGEKVFLECVQDMDHENMFWYRQDPGLGLRLIYFSYDVKMKEKGDIPEGYSVSREKKERFSLILESASTNQTSMYLCASSLLLDGEQFFGPGTRLTVL.

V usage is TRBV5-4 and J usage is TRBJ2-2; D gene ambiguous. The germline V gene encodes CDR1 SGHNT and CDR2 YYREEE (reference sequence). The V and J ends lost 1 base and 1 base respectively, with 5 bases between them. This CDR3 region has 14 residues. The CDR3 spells CASSLSKNTGELFF. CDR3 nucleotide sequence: TGTGCCAGCAGCTTGTCCAAGAACACCGGGGAGCTGTTTTTT.

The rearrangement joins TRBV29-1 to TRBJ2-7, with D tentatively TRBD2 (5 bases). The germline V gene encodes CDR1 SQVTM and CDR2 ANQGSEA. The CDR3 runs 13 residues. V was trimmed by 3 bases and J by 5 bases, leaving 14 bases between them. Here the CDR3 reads CSVERDLGNEQYF. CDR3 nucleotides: TGCAGCGTTGAGAGGGATTTAGGGAACGAGCAGTACTTC.

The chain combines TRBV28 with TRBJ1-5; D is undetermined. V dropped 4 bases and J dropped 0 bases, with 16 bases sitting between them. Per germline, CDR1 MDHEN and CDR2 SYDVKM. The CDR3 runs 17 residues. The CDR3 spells CASSSGYSSYSNQPQHF. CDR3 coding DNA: TGTGCCAGCAGTTCCGGATACAGTAGCTATAGCAATCAGCCCCAGCATTTT.

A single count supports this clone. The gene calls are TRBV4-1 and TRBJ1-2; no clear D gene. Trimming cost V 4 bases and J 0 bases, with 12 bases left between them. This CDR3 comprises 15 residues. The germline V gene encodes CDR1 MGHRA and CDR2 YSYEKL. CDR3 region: CASSPGRITNYGYTF. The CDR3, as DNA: TGCGCCAGCAGCCCGGGCAGGATTACTAACTATGGCTACACCTTC.

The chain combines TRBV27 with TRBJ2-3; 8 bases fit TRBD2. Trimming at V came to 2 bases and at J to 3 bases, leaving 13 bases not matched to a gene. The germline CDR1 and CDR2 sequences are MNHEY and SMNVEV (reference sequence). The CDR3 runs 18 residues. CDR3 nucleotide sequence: TGTGCCAGCAGTTTAAGACCCGCGGGACTAGTGGAGACAGATACGCAGTATTTT. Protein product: CASSLRPAGLVETDTQYF.

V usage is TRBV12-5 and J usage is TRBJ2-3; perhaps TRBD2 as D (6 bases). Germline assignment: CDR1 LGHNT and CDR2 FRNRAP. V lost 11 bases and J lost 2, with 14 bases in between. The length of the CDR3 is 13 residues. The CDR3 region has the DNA TGTGCTGTTCGGGACTCTGCCACAGATACGCAGTATTTT. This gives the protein CAVRDSATDTQYF.

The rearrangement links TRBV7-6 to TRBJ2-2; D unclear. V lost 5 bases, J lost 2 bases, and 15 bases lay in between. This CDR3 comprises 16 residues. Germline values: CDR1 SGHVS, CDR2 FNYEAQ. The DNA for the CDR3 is TGTGCCAGCAGCCAGACCCCTGAGCCTAACACCGGGGAGCTGTTTTTT. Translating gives CASSQTPEPNTGELFF.

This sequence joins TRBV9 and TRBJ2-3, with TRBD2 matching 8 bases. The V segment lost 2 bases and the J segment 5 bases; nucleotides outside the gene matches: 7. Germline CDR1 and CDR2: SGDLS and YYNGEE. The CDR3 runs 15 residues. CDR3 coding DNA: TGTGCCAGCAGCGTCAGACTAGCGAGTGGAGATACGCAGTATTTT. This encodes CASSVRLASGDTQYF.

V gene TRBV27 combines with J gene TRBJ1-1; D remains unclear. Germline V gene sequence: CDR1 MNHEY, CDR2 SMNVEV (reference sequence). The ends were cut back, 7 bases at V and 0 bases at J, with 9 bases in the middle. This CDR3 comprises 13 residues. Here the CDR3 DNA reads TGTGCCAGCAAGAGGAACCTGAACACTGAAGCTTTCTTT. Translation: CASKRNLNTEAFF.

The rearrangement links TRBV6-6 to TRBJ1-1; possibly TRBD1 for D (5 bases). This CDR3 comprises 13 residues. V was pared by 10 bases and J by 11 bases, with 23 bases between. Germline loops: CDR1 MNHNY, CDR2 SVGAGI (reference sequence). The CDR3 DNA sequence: TGTGCCACCGTTGGCGGGGGAGTTAGGTTGGCTTTCTTT. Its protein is CATVGGGVRLAFF.

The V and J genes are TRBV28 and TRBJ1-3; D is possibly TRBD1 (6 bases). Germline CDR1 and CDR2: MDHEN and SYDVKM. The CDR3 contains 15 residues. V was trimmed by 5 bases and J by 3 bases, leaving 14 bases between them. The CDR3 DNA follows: TGTGCCAGCAGTCCAGCAGGGGCGTTTGGAAACACCATATATTTT. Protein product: CASSPAGAFGNTIYF.

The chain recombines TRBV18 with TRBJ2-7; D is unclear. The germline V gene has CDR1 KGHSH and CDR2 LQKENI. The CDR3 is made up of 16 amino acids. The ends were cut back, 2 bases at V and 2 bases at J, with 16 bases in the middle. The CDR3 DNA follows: TGTGCCAGCTCACCAGTTGCAGGACCAGGTCCCTACGAGCAGTACTTC. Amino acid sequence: CASSPVAGPGPYEQYF. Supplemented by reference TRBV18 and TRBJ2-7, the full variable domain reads NAGVMQNPRHLVRRRGQEARLRCSPMKGHSHVYWYRQLPEEGLKFMVYLQKENIIDESGMPKERFSAEFPKEGPSILRIQQVVRGDSAAYFCASSPVAGPGPYEQYFGPGTRLTVT.

This chain's CDR3 is CASSPPGLESTGELFF. CDR3 in DNA: TGTGCCAGCAGCCCCCCGGGACTAGAGAGCACCGGGGAGCTGTTTTTT. This chain joins TRBV7-9 and TRBJ2-2, with 8 bases aligning to TRBD2. Germline values: CDR1 SEHNR, CDR2 FQNEAQ (reference sequence). CDR3 length: 16 residues. V was pared by 5 bases and J by 4 bases, with 9 bases of the junction left unmatched.

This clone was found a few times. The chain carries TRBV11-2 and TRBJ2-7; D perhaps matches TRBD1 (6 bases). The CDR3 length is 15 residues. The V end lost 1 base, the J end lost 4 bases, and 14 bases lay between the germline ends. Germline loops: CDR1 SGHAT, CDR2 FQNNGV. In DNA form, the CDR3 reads TGTGCCAGCAGCTTAGCAGGGGATCATGGATACGAGCAGTACTTC. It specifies CASSLAGDHGYEQYF.

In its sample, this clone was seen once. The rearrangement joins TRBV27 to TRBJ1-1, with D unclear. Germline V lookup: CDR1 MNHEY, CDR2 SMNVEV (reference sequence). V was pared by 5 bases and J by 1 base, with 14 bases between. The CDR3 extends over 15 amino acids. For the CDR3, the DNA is TGTGCCAGCAGTCGCCCACCTGGGGAGAACACTGAAGCTTTCTTT. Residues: CASSRPPGENTEAFF.

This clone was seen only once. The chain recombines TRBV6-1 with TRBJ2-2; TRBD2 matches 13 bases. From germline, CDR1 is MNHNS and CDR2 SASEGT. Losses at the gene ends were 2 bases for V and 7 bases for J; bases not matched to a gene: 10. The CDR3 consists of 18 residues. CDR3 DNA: TGTGCCAGCAGTGAAAGGTGGTCAGGACTAGCGGGAGTCGGGGAGCTGTTTTTT. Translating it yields CASSERWSGLAGVGELFF.

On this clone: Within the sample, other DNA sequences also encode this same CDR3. The DNA of the CDR3 is TGTGCCAGCAGCCCGCGGACTAGCGGGAGCTACGAGCAGTACTTC. This translates into CASSPRTSGSYEQYF. The chain couples TRBV13 to TRBJ2-7; TRBD2 matches at 13 bases. The CDR3 is 15 amino acids. After removal of 5 bases from V and 3 bases from J, the junction contained 4 bases not matched to a gene. CDR1 PRHDT and CDR2 FYEKMQ come from the germline V gene (reference sequence).

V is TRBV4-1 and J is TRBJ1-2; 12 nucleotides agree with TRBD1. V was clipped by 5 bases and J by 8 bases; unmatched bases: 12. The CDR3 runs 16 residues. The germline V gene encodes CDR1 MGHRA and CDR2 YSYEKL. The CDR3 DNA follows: TGCGCCAGCAGCTACACTCCGGGACAGGGGGCAGAAGGCTACACCTTC. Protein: CASSYTPGQGAEGYTF.

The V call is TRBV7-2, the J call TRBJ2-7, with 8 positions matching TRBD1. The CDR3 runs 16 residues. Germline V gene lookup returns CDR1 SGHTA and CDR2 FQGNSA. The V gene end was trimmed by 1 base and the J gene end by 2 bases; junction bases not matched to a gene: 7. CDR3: CASSLVGTGTPYEQYF. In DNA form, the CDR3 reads TGTGCCAGCAGCTTAGTCGGGACAGGTACTCCCTACGAGCAGTACTTC.

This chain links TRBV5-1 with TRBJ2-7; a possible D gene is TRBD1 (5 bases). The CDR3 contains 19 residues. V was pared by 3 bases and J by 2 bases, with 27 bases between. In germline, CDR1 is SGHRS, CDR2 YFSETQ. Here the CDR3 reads CASSWRQKPTYSSAYEQYF. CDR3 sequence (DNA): TGCGCCAGCAGCTGGCGACAGAAACCCACATACTCCTCCGCCTACGAGCAGTACTTC.

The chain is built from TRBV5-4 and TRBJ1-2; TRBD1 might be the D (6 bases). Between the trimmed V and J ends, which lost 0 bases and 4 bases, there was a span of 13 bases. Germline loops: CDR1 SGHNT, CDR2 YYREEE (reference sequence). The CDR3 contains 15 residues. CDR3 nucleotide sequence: TGTGCCAGCAGCTTGGACAGGGAAAACCTCTATGGCTACACCTTC. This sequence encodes CASSLDRENLYGYTF.

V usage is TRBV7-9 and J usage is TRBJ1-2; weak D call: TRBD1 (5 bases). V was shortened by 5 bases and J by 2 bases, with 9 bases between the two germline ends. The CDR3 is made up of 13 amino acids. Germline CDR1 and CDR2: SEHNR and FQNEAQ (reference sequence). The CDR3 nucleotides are TGTGCCAGCAGCCCGGGGGAGAACTATGGCTACACCTTC. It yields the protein CASSPGENYGYTF.

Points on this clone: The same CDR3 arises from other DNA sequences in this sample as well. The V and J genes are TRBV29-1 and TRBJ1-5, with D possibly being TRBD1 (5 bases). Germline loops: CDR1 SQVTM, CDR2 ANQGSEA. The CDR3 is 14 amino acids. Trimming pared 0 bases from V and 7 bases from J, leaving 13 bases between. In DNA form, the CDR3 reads TGCAGCGTTGAAGAGGGGGGACGGGGACAGCCCCAGCATTTT. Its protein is CSVEEGGRGQPQHF.

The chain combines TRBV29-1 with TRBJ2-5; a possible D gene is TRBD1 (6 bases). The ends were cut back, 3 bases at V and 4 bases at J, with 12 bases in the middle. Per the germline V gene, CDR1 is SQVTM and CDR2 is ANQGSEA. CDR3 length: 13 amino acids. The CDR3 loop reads CSVDRGKGETQYF. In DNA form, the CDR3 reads TGCAGCGTTGACAGGGGAAAGGGAGAGACCCAGTACTTC. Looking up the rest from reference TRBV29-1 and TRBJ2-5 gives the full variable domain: SAVISQKPSRDICQRGTSLTIQCQVDSQVTMMFWYRQQPGQSLTLIATANQGSEATYESGFVIDKFPISRPNLTFSTLTVSNMSPEDSSIYLCSVDRGKGETQYFGPGTRLLVL.

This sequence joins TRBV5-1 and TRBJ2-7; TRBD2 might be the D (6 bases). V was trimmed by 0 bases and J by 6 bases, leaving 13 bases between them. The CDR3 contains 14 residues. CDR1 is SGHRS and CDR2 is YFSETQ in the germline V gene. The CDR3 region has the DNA TGCGCCAGCAGCTTGGAGGGGCGGGGTAGCGAGCAGTACTTC. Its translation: CASSLEGRGSEQYF.